These 11 T cell receptor beta chains were sequenced from one sample in a study of spatial heterogeneity in lung cancer. Time point indicated: sample taken at primary tumor resection. TCRdb re-called the 5' RACE reads with MiXCR, one entry per CDR3 protein. The data contain about 38,000 distinct CDR3 sequences, roughly 7.4% of them singletons. This material consisted of PBMCs, taken at surgery. The source of these receptors is a male donor with early-stage non-small cell lung cancer.

This clonotype was counted between two and nine times. V gene TRBV5-1 combines with J gene TRBJ1-2; D is undetermined. The CDR3 is 15 amino acids. V gave up 2 bases and J gave up 7 bases, with 18 bases separating them. The germline V gene has CDR1 SGHRS and CDR2 YFSETQ. CDR3 nucleotides: TGCGCCAGCAGCTTCGACGGGATCGGTCTGGTTGGCTACACCTTC. Amino acid sequence: CASSFDGIGLVGYTF.

This clonotype was seen many times. V and J are TRBV7-6 and TRBJ2-1, with a possible D match to TRBD2 (6 bases). Per germline, CDR1 SGHVS and CDR2 FNYEAQ. V lost 1 base and J lost 9, with 13 bases in between. The CDR3 loop spans 14 amino acids. The CDR3 loop reads CASSLGDFPGEQFF. The CDR3 DNA reads as TGTGCCAGCAGCTTAGGGGACTTCCCGGGTGAGCAGTTCTTC.

This clonotype was counted many times. The chain is built from TRBV6-5 and TRBJ2-1; D is possibly TRBD1 (7 bases). Germline CDR1 MNHEY, CDR2 SVGAGI. The CDR3 totals 15 residues. The germline V and J ends were trimmed by 6 bases and 3 bases, with 15 bases remaining between them. The CDR3 bases are TGTGCCAGCAGCCACCACAGGGGAGGCTACAATGAGCAGTTCTTC. The encoded protein is CASSHHRGGYNEQFF.

This clonotype was recorded only once. A much larger clone lies one base from this, so it may be a read error. The rearrangement joins TRBV6-6 to TRBJ2-1; maybe TRBD2 (6 bases). Deletions cut 5 bases from V and 8 bases from J, with 19 bases between. The CDR3 is 15 amino acids. The germline gives CDR1 MNHNY, CDR2 SVGAGI (reference sequence). The CDR3 bases are TGTGCCAGCAGTCTACATGAGGGAGGTTACTATGAGCAGTTCTTC. Protein product: CASSLHEGGYYEQFF.

This clonotype showed up just a few times. CDR3 region: CASSFRGTQPGELFF. The CDR3 bases are TGTGCCAGCAGTTTTAGGGGGACCCAACCCGGGGAGCTGTTTTTT. J is TRBJ2-2 and V is TRBV27, with D perhaps TRBD1 (6 bases). CDR3 length equals 15 residues. Between the trimmed V and J ends, which lost 3 bases and 6 bases, there was a span of 14 bases. Germline V gene lookup returns CDR1 MNHEY and CDR2 SMNVEV (reference sequence).

This clonotype has just one count. The J gene is TRBJ1-1, the V gene TRBV21-1. TRBV21-1 constitutes a pseudogene. This CDR3 comprises 15 residues. In DNA form, the CDR3 reads TGTGCCAGCAGCAACGAAGTGGGGATGAACACTGAAGCTTTCTTT. Residues: CASSNEVGMNTEAFF.

The sample holds many counts of this clonotype. The chain joins TRBV12-5 to TRBJ2-1, with D hard to call. Germline V gene sequence: CDR1 LGHNT, CDR2 FRNRAP. The length of the CDR3 is 13 residues. Trimming took off 1 base at V and 7 bases at J, with 8 bases between the two ends. The CDR3 reads CASGLEGGNEQFF. The CDR3 DNA follows: TGTGCTAGTGGTTTGGAGGGCGGTAATGAGCAGTTCTTC.

The chain is built from TRBV30 and TRBJ1-2; D is uncertain. CDR3 length: 12 amino acids. The V and J ends lost 2 bases and 4 bases respectively, with 8 bases between them. Germline CDR1 and CDR2: GTSNPN and SVGIG (reference sequence). The CDR3 nucleotides read TGTGCCTGGAGTCCTTACCTCTATGGCTACACCTTC. It is translated as CAWSPYLYGYTF. Based on the CDR3 plus reference TRBV30 and TRBJ1-2, the full variable domain is SQTIHQWPATLVQPVGSPLSLECTVEGTSNPNLYWYRQAAGRGLQLLFYSVGIGQISSEVPQNLSASRPQDRQFILSSKKLLLSDSGFYLCAWSPYLYGYTFGSGTRLTVV.

The V gene is TRBV19, the J gene TRBJ2-1; 7 nucleotides align to TRBD2. Germline assignment: CDR1 LNHDA and CDR2 SQIVND (reference sequence). Unmatched junction bases numbered 8, after V lost 6 bases and J lost 6 bases. There are 14 residues in the CDR3. This chain's CDR3 is CASRPSGTPNEQFF. In nucleotides, the CDR3 is TGTGCCAGTAGACCAAGCGGGACCCCCAATGAGCAGTTCTTC.

This clonotype was recorded many times. The gene calls are TRBV5-1 and TRBJ1-2; 8 nucleotides align to TRBD1. The CDR3 contains 14 residues. Trimming at V came to 2 bases and at J to 5 bases, leaving 5 bases not matched to a gene. Looked up from germline, CDR1 is SGHRS and CDR2 is YFSETQ. CDR3 sequence: CASSFTTGDYGYTF. The CDR3 coding sequence is TGCGCCAGCAGCTTCACGACAGGGGATTATGGCTACACCTTC.

This clonotype came up many times. The V gene is TRBV5-1, the J gene TRBJ2-2, with 8 nucleotides matching TRBD1. Germline assignment: CDR1 SGHRS and CDR2 YFSETQ. Trimming took 4 bases from V and 7 from J; bases not matched to a gene: 6. The CDR3 runs to 14 residues. The CDR3: CASSNRGLDGELFF. CDR3 DNA sequence: TGCGCCAGCAGCAACAGGGGGTTGGACGGGGAGCTGTTTTTT.